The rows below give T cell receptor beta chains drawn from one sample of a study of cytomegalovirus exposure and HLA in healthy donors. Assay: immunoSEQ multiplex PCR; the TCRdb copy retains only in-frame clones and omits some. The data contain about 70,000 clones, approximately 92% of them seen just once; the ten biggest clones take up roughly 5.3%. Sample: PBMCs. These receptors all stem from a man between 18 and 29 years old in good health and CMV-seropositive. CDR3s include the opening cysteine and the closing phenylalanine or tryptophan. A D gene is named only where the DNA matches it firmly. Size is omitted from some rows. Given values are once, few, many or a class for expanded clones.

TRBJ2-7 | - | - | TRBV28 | CASSVSDKTYEQYF | TGTGCCAGCAGTGTAAGTGACAAAACCTACGAGCAGTACTTC
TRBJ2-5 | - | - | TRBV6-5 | CASRRGTQYF | TGTGCCAGCAGACGGGGGACCCAGTACTTC
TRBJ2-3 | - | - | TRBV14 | CASSRRERTDTQYF | TGTGCCAGCAGCCGGAGGGAACGCACAGATACGCAGTATTTT
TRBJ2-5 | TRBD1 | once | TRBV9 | CASSPKLGARGLGETQYF | TGTGCCAGCAGCCCCAAGCTTGGGGCCAGGGGGCTGGGGGAGACCCAGTACTTC
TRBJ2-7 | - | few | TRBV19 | CASSPSSYEQYF | TGTGCCAGTAGTCCTTCGTCCTACGAGCAGTACTTC
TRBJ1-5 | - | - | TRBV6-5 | CASSEMADQPQHF | TGTGCCAGCAGTGAAATGGCAGATCAGCCCCAGCATTTT
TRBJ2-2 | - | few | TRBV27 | CASSLYMNTGELFF | TGTGCCAGCAGTCTCTATATGAACACCGGGGAGCTGTTTTTT
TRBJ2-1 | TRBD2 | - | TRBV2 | CASSVEREINEQFF | TGTGCCAGCAGTGTTGAGCGGGAGATCAATGAGCAGTTCTTC
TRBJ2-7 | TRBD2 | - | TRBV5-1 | CASSPGGTSGRIEQYF | TGCGCCAGCAGTCCGGGGGGGACTAGCGGGAGGATTGAGCAGTACTTC
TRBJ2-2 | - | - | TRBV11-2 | CASSTKGSGELFF | TGTGCCAGCAGCACTAAGGGGTCCGGGGAGCTGTTTTTT
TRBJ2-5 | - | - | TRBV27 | CASSLAGWETQYF | TGTGCCAGCAGTTTAGCGGGATGGGAGACCCAGTACTTC
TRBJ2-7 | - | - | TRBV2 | CASRTVTYEQYF | TGTGCCAGCCGTACGGTTACCTACGAGCAGTACTTC
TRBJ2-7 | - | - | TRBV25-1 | CASSALTGTLSSYEQYF | TGTGCCAGCAGTGCTCTCACCGGGACTCTAAGCTCCTACGAGCAGTACTTC
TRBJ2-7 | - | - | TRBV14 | CASSQHGQSEAQYF | TGTGCCAGCAGCCAACATGGACAGTCCGAAGCCCAGTACTTC
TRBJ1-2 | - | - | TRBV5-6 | CASSLAGGGNYGYTF | TGTGCCAGCAGCTTGGCCGGGGGTGGTAACTATGGCTACACCTTC
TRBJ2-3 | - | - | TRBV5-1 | CASSLRSAGDTQYF | TGCGCCAGCAGCTTGCGCTCGGCGGGAGATACGCAGTATTTT
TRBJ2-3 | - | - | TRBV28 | CASSLLAATDTQYF | TGTGCCAGCAGTTTACTAGCCGCCACAGATACGCAGTATTTT
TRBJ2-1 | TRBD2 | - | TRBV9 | CASSVTSGRANEQFF | TGTGCCAGCAGCGTAACTAGCGGGAGGGCTAATGAGCAGTTCTTC
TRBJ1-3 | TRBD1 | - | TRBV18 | CASSAETGGRNTIYF | TGTGCCAGCTCAGCAGAGACAGGGGGCCGAAACACCATATATTTT
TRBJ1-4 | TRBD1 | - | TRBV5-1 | CASSFGHRQGTGNEKLFF | TGCGCCAGCAGCTTTGGACACCGACAGGGGACGGGTAATGAAAAACTGTTTTTT
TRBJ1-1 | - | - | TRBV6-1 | CASSETGRNTEAFF | TGTGCCAGCAGTGAAACCGGGAGGAACACTGAAGCTTTCTTT
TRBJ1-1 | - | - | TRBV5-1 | CASSSGAANTEAFF | TGCGCCAGCAGCTCAGGGGCCGCGAACACTGAAGCTTTCTTT
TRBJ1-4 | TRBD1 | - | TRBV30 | CAWSDPRDRAYEKLFF | TGTGCCTGGAGTGACCCGCGGGACAGGGCTTATGAAAAACTGTTTTTT
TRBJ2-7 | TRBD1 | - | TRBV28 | CASSLGPGQASYEQYF | TGTGCCAGCAGTTTGGGGCCGGGACAGGCCTCCTACGAGCAGTACTTC
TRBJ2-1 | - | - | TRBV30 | CAWDTGYNEQFF | TGTGCCTGGGATACGGGGTACAATGAGCAGTTCTTC
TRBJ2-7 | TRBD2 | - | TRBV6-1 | CASSEGVTSGYEQYF | TGTGCCAGCAGTGAAGGCGTGACTAGCGGCTACGAGCAGTACTTC
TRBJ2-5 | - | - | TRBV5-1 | CASSPTSSGETQYF | TGCGCCAGCAGCCCTACTAGCTCCGGGGAGACCCAGTACTTC
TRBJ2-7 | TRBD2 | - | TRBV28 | CASREKGLAGDEQYF | TGTGCCAGCAGGGAGAAGGGACTAGCGGGAGACGAGCAGTACTTC
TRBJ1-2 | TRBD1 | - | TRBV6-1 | CASSDLTGMTVGYTF | TGTGCCAGCAGTGATTTGACAGGGATGACAGTAGGCTACACCTTC
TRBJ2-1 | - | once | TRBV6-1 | CASQLSSYNEQFF | TGTGCCAGCCAATTGAGCTCCTACAATGAGCAGTTCTTC
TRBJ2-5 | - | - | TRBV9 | CASSVATGNKETQYF | TGTGCCAGCAGCGTAGCTACAGGAAATAAAGAGACCCAGTACTTC
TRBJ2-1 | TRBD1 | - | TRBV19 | CASSIGTAYNEQFF | TGTGCCAGTAGTATCGGGACAGCCTACAATGAGCAGTTCTTC
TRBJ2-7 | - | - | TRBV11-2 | CASSLEGSYEQYF | TGTGCCAGCAGCTTGGAGGGGAGCTACGAGCAGTACTTC
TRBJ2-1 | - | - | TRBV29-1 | CSAEGQGRNEQFF | TGCAGCGCCGAAGGGCAGGGAAGGAATGAGCAGTTCTTC
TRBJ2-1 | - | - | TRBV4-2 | CASSLGQQSSYNEQFF | TGTGCCAGCAGCCTTGGACAGCAGAGCTCCTACAATGAGCAGTTCTTC
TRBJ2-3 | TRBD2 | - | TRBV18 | CASSPLGTSGRANTQYF | TGTGCCAGCTCACCTCTCGGGACTAGCGGGAGGGCGAATACGCAGTATTTT
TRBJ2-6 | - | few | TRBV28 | CASSFTVSGANVLTF | TGTGCCAGCAGTTTTACGGTCTCTGGGGCCAACGTCCTGACTTTC
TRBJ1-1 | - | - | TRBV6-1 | CASSDRNTEAFF | TGTGCCAGCAGTGACAGGAACACTGAAGCTTTCTTT
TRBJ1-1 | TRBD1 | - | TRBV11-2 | CASSGQGNTEAFF | TGTGCCAGCAGCGGACAGGGAAACACTGAAGCTTTCTTT
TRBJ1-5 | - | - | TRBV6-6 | CAANRDSNQPQHF | TGTGCCGCCAACAGGGATAGCAATCAGCCCCAGCATTTT
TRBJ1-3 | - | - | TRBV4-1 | CASKRDSGNTIYF | TGCGCCAGCAAGAGGGACTCTGGAAACACCATATATTTT
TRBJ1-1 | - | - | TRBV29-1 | CSPSAGLNTEAFF | TGCAGCCCCTCCGCGGGTTTGAACACTGAAGCTTTCTTT
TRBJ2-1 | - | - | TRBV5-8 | CASSSMGLPYNEQFF | TGTGCCAGCAGCTCGATGGGACTTCCCTACAATGAGCAGTTCTTC
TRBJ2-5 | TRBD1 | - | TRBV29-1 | CSVDSPRVEGGLETQYF | TGCAGCGTTGACTCCCCTCGGGTAGAAGGGGGCTTGGAGACCCAGTACTTC
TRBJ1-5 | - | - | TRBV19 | CASSRDITFISNQPQHF | TGTGCCAGTAGTAGGGACATTACCTTTATTAGCAATCAGCCCCAGCATTTT
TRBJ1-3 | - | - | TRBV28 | CASTANSGNTIYF | TGTGCCAGTACCGCGAACTCTGGAAACACCATATATTTT
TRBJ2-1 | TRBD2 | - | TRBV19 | CASSPIAGSNNEQFF | TGTGCCAGTAGTCCCATAGCGGGGTCAAACAATGAGCAGTTCTTC
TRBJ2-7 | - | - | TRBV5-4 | CASRLGPYEQYF | TGTGCCAGCAGGTTGGGGCCCTACGAGCAGTACTTC
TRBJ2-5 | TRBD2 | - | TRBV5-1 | CASSPGLAGIASTETQYF | TGCGCCAGCAGCCCGGGACTAGCGGGAATAGCAAGTACGGAGACCCAGTACTTC
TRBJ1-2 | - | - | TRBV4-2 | CASSQDAEGGYTF | TGTGCCAGCAGCCAAGACGCAGAGGGCGGCTACACCTTC
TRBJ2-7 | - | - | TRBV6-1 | CASSPLLYEQYF | TGTGCCAGCAGTCCCCTCCTCTACGAGCAGTACTTC
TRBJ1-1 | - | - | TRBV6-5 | CASSTGQRLVAFF | TGTGCCAGCAGCACAGGACAGAGATTAGTGGCTTTCTTT
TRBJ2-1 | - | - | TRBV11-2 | CASSFSPDNEQFF | TGTGCCAGCAGCTTCTCTCCCGACAATGAGCAGTTCTTC
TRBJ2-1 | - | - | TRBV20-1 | CSATGNEQFF | TGCAGTGCTACCGGTAATGAGCAGTTCTTC
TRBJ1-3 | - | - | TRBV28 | CASSLFMGNTIYF | TGTGCCAGCAGTTTATTCATGGGAAACACCATATATTTT
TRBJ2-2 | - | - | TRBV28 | CASRSGPSGVTTGELFF | TGTGCCAGCCGCAGCGGCCCCTCAGGGGTGACCACCGGGGAGCTGTTTTTT
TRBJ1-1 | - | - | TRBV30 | CAWKYGANTEAFF | TGTGCCTGGAAATACGGAGCGAACACTGAAGCTTTCTTT
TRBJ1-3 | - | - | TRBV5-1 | CASSVDNSGNTIYF | TGCGCCAGCAGCGTGGACAACTCTGGAAACACCATATATTTT
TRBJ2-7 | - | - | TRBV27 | CASRTQGSLNEQYF | TGTGCCAGCAGGACACAGGGCTCGCTCAATGAGCAGTACTTC
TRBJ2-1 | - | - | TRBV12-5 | CASGLDRDLTEQFF | TGTGCTAGTGGTTTGGACCGGGACTTGACGGAGCAGTTCTTC